Listed below are T cell receptor beta chains from one sample, sequenced in a study of cytomegalovirus exposure and HLA in healthy donors. Generated by immunoSEQ multiplex PCR, the TCRdb table keeps only in-frame clones and is missing some. The sample has about 130,000 clones, approximately 91% seen once. Specimen: PBMCs. The source of these receptors is a man younger than 45 in good health and CMV-seronegative. Both conserved end residues are part of each CDR3. The order of the fields is J gene, CDR3 length, D gene, V gene, clone size, CDR3 DNA, CDR3 protein. The D gene is left open where the match is weak. For some rows the clone size is stated as once, few or many, or as a class when expanded; others skip it.

J: TRBJ2-5; length: 15; D: -; V: TRBV25-1; size: -; DNA: TGTGCCAGCAGTGATGTCCGCGGGTACCAAGAGACCCAGTACTTC; CDR3: CASSDVRGYQETQYF
J: TRBJ2-7; length: 14; D: TRBD1; V: TRBV30; size: -; DNA: TGTGCCTGGGGTGAGGGGACAGGGAGCGACGAGCAGTACTTC; CDR3: CAWGEGTGSDEQYF
J: TRBJ1-1; length: 14; D: -; V: TRBV25-1; size: -; DNA: TGTGCCAGCAGTCAGGGTGGCAGTTACACTGAAGCTTTCTTT; CDR3: CASSQGGSYTEAFF
J: TRBJ2-1; length: 11; D: -; V: TRBV6-6; size: -; DNA: TGTGCCAGCGCGGAGTACAATGAGCAGTTCTTC; CDR3: CASAEYNEQFF
J: TRBJ1-2; length: 14; D: -; V: TRBV30; size: -; DNA: TGTGCCTGGAGTACACTGACAGTTAACTATGGCTACACCTTC; CDR3: CAWSTLTVNYGYTF
J: TRBJ2-3; length: 15; D: -; V: TRBV4-3; size: -; DNA: TGCGCCAGCAGCCTGAGGGCGTGGGGGCAAGATACGCAGTATTTT; CDR3: CASSLRAWGQDTQYF
J: TRBJ2-1; length: 17; D: TRBD1; V: TRBV18; size: -; DNA: TGTGCCAGCTCACCCGTTCTTAGGGACAGGGGAGGCGGTGAGCAGTTCTTC; CDR3: CASSPVLRDRGGGEQFF
J: TRBJ1-4; length: 13; D: -; V: TRBV5-6; size: -; DNA: TGTGCCAGCAGCTTGGGTGTCTATGAAAAACTGTTTTTT; CDR3: CASSLGVYEKLFF
J: TRBJ2-2; length: 17; D: TRBD2; V: TRBV9; size: -; DNA: TGTGCCAGCAGCTCGAGACTAGCGGGATTGAACACCGGGGAGCTGTTTTTT; CDR3: CASSSRLAGLNTGELFF
J: TRBJ1-2; length: 13; D: -; V: TRBV19; size: few; DNA: TGTGCCAGTAGTCAGAACAGGGCTGAAGGCTACACCTTC; CDR3: CASSQNRAEGYTF
J: TRBJ2-5; length: 14; D: TRBD1; V: TRBV18; size: -; DNA: TGTGCCAGCTCCCGGCGGGACAGGGAGGAGACCCAGTACTTC; CDR3: CASSRRDREETQYF
J: TRBJ1-5; length: 12; D: -; V: TRBV30; size: -; DNA: TGTGCCTTCCAGGAGGGCCATCAGCCCCAGCATTTT; CDR3: CAFQEGHQPQHF